Each of the 7 T cell receptor beta chains below was sequenced from the same sample in a study of CD4 T cells in relation to SARS-CoV-2 and coronaviruses. Before the COVID-19 pandemic, during about 2011-2019, CD4+ T cells were taken from unexposed donors. Sequenced by immunoSEQ multiplex PCR; TCRdb stores in-frame clones only, minus some. Of tens of thousands of clones in the sample, roughly 93% are singletons; the top ten hold around 0.15%. Sequenced input: naive CD4+ T cells from PBMCs. The subset was: naive CD4+ T cells isolated by negative enrichment. The receptor set was obtained from a human donor in good health.

The chain has TRBV3-1 (or the pseudogene TRBV3-2) and TRBJ2-5; TRBD2 is a possible D gene (5 bases). Per germline, CDR1 LGHDT and CDR2 YNNKEL (reference sequence). The CDR3 runs to 17 residues. Between the trimmed V and J ends, which lost 2 bases and 2 bases, there was a span of 18 bases. CDR3 protein: CASSQSGGPPVQETQYF. The CDR3 DNA is TGTGCCAGCAGCCAATCCGGAGGCCCACCGGTACAAGAGACCCAGTACTTC.

This clone has only one observation. The chain links TRBV2 to TRBJ2-5; D gene uncertain. CDR1 is SNHLY and CDR2 is FYNNEI in the germline V gene. V lost 3 bases to trimming and J lost 4 bases, with 6 bases between them. The CDR3 consists of 12 residues. The CDR3 sequence is CASSEAVETQYF. The CDR3 coding sequence is TGTGCCAGCAGTGAGGCCGTAGAGACCCAGTACTTC.

This chain joins TRBV2 and TRBJ2-7; TRBD1 might be the D (5 bases). This CDR3 is 13 amino acids long. The V end lost 6 bases, the J end lost 2 bases, and 11 bases lay between the germline ends. Germline V CDR1 and CDR2: SNHLY, FYNNEI. The CDR3 DNA follows: TGTGCCAGCAGATCTACAGGAACCTACGAGCAGTACTTC. As protein: CASRSTGTYEQYF.

The rearrangement uses TRBV11-2 and TRBJ2-1; 8 bases are a match to TRBD2. The V gene end was trimmed by 2 bases and the J gene end by 0 bases; junction bases not matched to a gene: 6. Germline assignment: CDR1 SGHAT and CDR2 FQNNGV. There are 17 residues in the CDR3. CDR3 protein: CASSLSGLAASYNEQFF. As DNA, the CDR3 is TGTGCCAGCAGCTTAAGCGGACTAGCAGCCTCCTACAATGAGCAGTTCTTC.

This clone was picked up one time. This chain links TRBV5-1 with TRBJ2-3; possible D gene TRBD1, 8 bases. Trimming removed 2 bases at V and 4 bases at J, with 17 bases between. Germline assignment: CDR1 SGHRS and CDR2 YFSETQ. The length of the CDR3 is 16 residues. CDR3 in amino acids: CASSFSWTGRADTQYF. The CDR3 nucleotides read TGCGCCAGCAGCTTTTCGTGGACAGGGAGGGCAGATACGCAGTATTTT.

This rearrangement joins TRBV18 to TRBJ1-1, with a possible D match to TRBD1 (6 bases). V lost 5 bases and J lost 3, with 13 bases in between. In germline, CDR1 is KGHSH, CDR2 LQKENI. This CDR3 has 14 residues. The CDR3 sequence: CASSRQEKDTEAFF. The CDR3 coding sequence is TGTGCCAGCTCAAGACAGGAGAAAGACACTGAAGCTTTCTTT.

CDR3 protein: CASSRSQGDEYF. The CDR3 DNA sequence: TGCGCCAGCAGCCGGTCCCAGGGCGATGAGTACTTC. The J gene is TRBJ2-7, the V gene TRBV5-1; D might be TRBD1 (5 bases). This CDR3 spans 12 amino acids. V lost 4 bases, J lost 11 bases, and 16 bases lay in between. Germline V gene sequence: CDR1 SGHRS, CDR2 YFSETQ.